This TCR beta chain was profiled in a study of CD8 T cells in Susac syndrome. Study-level points and caveats: The study's TCR sequencing and HLA analysis covered a relatively small number of individuals, and the study acknowledged this.

A word on this clonotype: The antigen is unknown.

The CDR3 spans 14 residues. Trimming left V 3 bases short and J 7 bases short, with 13 bases between. Per germline, CDR1 MGHDK and CDR2 SYGVNS. A quantity of roughly 0.5 to 1 ug RNA underwent reverse transcription using random hexamers. Amplification of TCR beta CDR3 by immunoSEQ multiplex PCR spanned 54 Vbeta and 13 Jbeta. One entry per CDR3 protein, called by TCRdb with MiXCR from the immunoSEQ multiplex PCR reads. The table records about 240,000 distinct CDR3 sequences, almost 97% of them present only once. This chain connects TRBV25-1 to TRBJ2-4; D tentatively fits TRBD1 or TRBD2 (5 bases each). The receptor comes from a human donor with Susac syndrome. Material for sequencing was CD4+ T cells from PBMCs. The CDR3 reads CASSEGTGRNIQYF. The CDR3 DNA reads TGTGCCAGCAGTGAGGGGACCGGTAGGAACATTCAGTACTTC.